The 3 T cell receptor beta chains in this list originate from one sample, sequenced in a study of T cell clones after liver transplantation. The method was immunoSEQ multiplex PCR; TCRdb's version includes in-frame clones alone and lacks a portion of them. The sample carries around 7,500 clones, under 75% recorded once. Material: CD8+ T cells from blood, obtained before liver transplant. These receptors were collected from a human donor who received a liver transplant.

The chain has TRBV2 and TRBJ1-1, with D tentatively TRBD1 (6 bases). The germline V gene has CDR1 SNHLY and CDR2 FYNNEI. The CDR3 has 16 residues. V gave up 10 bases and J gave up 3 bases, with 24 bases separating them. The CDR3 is CATSHRVDVGDTEAFF. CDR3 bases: TGTGCCACATCACACAGGGTCGATGTCGGGGACACTGAAGCTTTCTTT.

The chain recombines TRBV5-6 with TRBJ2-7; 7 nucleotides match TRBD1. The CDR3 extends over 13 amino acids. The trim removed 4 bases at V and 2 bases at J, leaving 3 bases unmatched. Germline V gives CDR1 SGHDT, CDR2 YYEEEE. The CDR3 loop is CASSPTGTYEQYV. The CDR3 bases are TGTGCCAGCAGCCCGACAGGGACCTACGAGCAGTACGTC.

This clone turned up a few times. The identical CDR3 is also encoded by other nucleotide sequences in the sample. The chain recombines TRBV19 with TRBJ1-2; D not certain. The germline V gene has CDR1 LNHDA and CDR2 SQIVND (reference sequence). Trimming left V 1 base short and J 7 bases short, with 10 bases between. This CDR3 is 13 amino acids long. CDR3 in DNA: TGTGCCAGTAGTATAGGGCTATACCGTGGCTACACCTTC. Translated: CASSIGLYRGYTF.